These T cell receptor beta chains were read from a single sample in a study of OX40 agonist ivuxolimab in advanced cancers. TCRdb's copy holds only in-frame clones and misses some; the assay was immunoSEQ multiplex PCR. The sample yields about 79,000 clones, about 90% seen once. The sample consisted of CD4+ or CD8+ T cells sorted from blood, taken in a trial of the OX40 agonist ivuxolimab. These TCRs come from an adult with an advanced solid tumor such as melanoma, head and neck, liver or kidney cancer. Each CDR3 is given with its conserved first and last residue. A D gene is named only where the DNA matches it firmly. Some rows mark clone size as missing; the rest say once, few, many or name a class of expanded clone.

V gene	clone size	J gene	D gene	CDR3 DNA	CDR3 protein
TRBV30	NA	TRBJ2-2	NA	TGTGCCTGGAGTAAGGTTCTGAACACCGGGGAGCTGTTTTTT	CAWSKVLNTGELFF
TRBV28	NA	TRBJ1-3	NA	TGTGCCGTACAGGATTTCTCTGGAAACACCATATATTTT	CAVQDFSGNTIYF
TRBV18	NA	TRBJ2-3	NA	TGTGCCAGCTCACCAGCCACCCCTTATGGGGGAAGCACAGATACGCAGTATTTT	CASSPATPYGGSTDTQYF
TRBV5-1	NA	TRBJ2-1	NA	TGCGCCAGCAGCTTCGTCGGGAGCGATGAGCAGTTCTTC	CASSFVGSDEQFF
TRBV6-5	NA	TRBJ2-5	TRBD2	TGTGCCAGCAGTTCTGAACTAGCGGGAGAGACCCAGTACTTC	CASSSELAGETQYF
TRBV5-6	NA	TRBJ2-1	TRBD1	TGTGCCAGCAGCTTCCCCGGGACAGGGGTATATGAGCAGTTCTTC	CASSFPGTGVYEQFF
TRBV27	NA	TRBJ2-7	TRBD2	TGTGCCAGCAGTTGGGGGGCTAGCGGGAGCTACGAGCAGTACTTC	CASSWGASGSYEQYF
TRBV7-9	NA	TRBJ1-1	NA	TGTGCCAGCAGCTTAACACAGGGGAACACTGAAGCTTTCTTT	CASSLTQGNTEAFF
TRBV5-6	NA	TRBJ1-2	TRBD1	TGTGCCAGCAGCTTGATTGCTCAGGGGGCAGGAGGCTACACCTTC	CASSLIAQGAGGYTF
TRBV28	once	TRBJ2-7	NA	TGTGCCAGCAGGCTAAGGGGCTACGAGCAGTACTTC	CASRLRGYEQYF
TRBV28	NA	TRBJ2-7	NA	TGTGCCAGCAGTTCGCGGCAGCTGGGTACCTACGAGCAGTACTTC	CASSSRQLGTYEQYF
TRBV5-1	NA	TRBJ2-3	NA	TGCGCCAGCAGCTTGGAAACGGCCAGCACAGATACGCAGTATTTT	CASSLETASTDTQYF
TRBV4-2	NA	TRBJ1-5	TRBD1	TGTGCCAGCAGCCAAGACGGGACAGAGAATAGCAATCAGCCCCAGCATTTT	CASSQDGTENSNQPQHF
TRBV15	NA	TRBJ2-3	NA	TGTGCCACCAGCAGAGGTCGGACGGTTAATACAGATACGCAGTATTTT	CATSRGRTVNTDTQYF
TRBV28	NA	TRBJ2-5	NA	TGTGCCAGCAGTTTCCCCCCCAGGGAGACCCAGTACTTC	CASSFPPRETQYF
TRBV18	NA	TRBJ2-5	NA	TGTGCCAGCTCACCCCCTCTAGGACAAGAGACCCAGTACTTC	CASSPPLGQETQYF
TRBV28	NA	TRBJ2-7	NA	TGTGCCAGCAGCCCCTCCCGCTATTACTACGAGCAGTACTTC	CASSPSRYYYEQYF
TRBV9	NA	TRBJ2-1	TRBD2	TGTGCCAGCAGCGTAGGGACTAGCGGGTACGCTAGCTCCTACAATGAGCAGTTCTTC	CASSVGTSGYASSYNEQFF
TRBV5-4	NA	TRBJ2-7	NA	TGTGCCAGCAGCCGAGGGAATACCTACGAGCAGTACTTC	CASSRGNTYEQYF
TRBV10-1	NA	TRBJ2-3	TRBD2	TGCGCCAGCAGCCACAACTCCGGGAGGGCGGCAGATACGCAGTATTTT	CASSHNSGRAADTQYF
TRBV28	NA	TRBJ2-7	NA	TGTGCCAGCAGTTCCGGGGCAGGGGATATCTACGAGCAGTACTTC	CASSSGAGDIYEQYF
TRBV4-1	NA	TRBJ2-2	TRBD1	TGCGCCAGCAGAAAGGGGGCGCGAAGCACCGGGGAGCTGTTTTTT	CASRKGARSTGELFF
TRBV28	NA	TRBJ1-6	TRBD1	TGTGCCAGCACCTACCAGACAGGGGGGTCACCCCTCCACTTT	CASTYQTGGSPLHF
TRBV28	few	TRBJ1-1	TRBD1	TGTGCCAGCAGCGAGGGGGCGCCGACTGAAGCTTTCTTT	CASSEGAPTEAFF
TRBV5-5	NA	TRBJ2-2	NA	TGTGCCAGCAGCCTTAACCCCACTCCACGTACCGGGGAGCTGTTTTTT	CASSLNPTPRTGELFF
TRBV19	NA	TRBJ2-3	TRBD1	TGTGCCAGTAGGGGACAGGGGGCGGATACGCAGTATTTT	CASRGQGADTQYF
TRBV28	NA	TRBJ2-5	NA	TGTGCCACCGCCGGGCGGGAAGAGACCCAGTACTTC	CATAGREETQYF
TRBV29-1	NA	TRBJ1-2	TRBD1	TGCAGCGTTGAAGTCCCGGGACAGGGTGGCTACACCTTC	CSVEVPGQGGYTF
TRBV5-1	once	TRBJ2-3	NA	TGCGCCAGCAGCCCCAACCAACTCACAGATACGCAGTATTTT	CASSPNQLTDTQYF
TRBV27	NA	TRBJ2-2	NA	TGTGCCAGCAGTCCCGGCGGGCAAACGAACACCGGGGAGCTGTTTTTT	CASSPGGQTNTGELFF
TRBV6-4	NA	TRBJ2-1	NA	TGTGCCAGCAGTGCCCAGGGGATTTACAATGAGCAGTTCTTC	CASSAQGIYNEQFF
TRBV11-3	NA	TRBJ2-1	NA	TGTGCCAGCAGCTTAGATCCGGTAAATGAGCAGTTCTTC	CASSLDPVNEQFF
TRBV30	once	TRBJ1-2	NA	TGTGCCTGGACCCTACCCGACAGGCGTTCTAACTATGGCTACACCTTC	CAWTLPDRRSNYGYTF
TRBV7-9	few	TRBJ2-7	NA	TGTGCCAGCAGCTTCAGGGGGGGAACCTACGAGCAGTACTTC	CASSFRGGTYEQYF
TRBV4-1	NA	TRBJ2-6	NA	TGCGCCAGCAGCCAAGTTTACGGGGCCAACGTCCTGACTTTC	CASSQVYGANVLTF
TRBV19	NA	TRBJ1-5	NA	TGTGCCAGTAGTATACTGCTTAGCAATCAGCCCCAGCATTTT	CASSILLSNQPQHF